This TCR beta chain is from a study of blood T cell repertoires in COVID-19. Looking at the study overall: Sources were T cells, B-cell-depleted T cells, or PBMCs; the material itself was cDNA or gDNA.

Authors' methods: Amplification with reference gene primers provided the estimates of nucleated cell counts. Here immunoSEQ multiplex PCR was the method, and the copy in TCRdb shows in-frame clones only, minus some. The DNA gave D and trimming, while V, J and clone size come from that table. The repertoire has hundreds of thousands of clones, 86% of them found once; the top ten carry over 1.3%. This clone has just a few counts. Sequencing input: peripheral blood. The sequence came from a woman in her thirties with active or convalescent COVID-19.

The chain's CDR3 is CASSPGTQDNSPLHF. The CDR3 coding sequence is TGTGCCAGCAGCCCCGGGACACAAGATAATTCACCCCTCCACTTT. The rearrangement links TRBV7-9 to TRBJ1-6, with D maybe TRBD1 (6 bases). CDR3 length equals 15 residues. Germline CDR1 reads SEHNR; CDR2 reads FQNEAQ (reference sequence). Trimming took off 5 bases at V and 5 bases at J, with 13 bases between the two ends.